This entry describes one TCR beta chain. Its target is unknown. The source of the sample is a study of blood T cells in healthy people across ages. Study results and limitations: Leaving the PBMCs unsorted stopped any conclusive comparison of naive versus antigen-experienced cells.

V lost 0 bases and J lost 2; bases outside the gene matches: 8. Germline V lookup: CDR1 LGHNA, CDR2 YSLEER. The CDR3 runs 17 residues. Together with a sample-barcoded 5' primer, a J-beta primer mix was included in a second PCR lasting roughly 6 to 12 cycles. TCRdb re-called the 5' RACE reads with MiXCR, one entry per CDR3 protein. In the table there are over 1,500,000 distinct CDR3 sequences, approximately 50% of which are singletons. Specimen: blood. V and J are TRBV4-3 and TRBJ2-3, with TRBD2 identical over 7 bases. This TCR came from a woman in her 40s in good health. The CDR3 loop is CASSQESGGSYTDTQYF. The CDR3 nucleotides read TGCGCCAGCAGCCAAGAATCAGGCGGGAGCTACACAGATACGCAGTATTTT.